Listed below are T cell receptor beta chains from one sample, sequenced in a study of Graves' ophthalmopathy and Graves' hyperthyroidism. MiXCR was run by TCRdb on the multiplex PCR reads, yielding one entry per CDR3 protein. The table lists approximately 160,000 distinct CDR3 sequences, around 40% of them singletons. Sample: peripheral blood. These receptors were obtained from a man aged 30-40 years with Graves' ophthalmopathy. The CDR3 runs from the conserved cysteine through the conserved F or W. D genes are given only for firm matches. Expanded clones are given a class, and other clones once, few, many or no size at all.

v_gene	abundance	d_gene	j_gene	CDR3nt	CDR3aa
TRBV15	.	TRBD1	TRBJ1-1	TGTGCCACCAGCAGACTCGACAGGGCGAACACTGAAGCTTTCTTT	CATSRLDRANTEAFF
TRBV6-2/TRBV6-3	.	TRBD2	TRBJ2-7	TGTGCCAGCAGTTACGCTGGACTAGCGGCTACCTACGAGCAGTACTTC	CASSYAGLAATYEQYF
TRBV12-3/TRBV12-4	many	TRBD2	TRBJ2-7	TGTGCCAGCAGTCCGAAAGCGGGAGGGCCGAACGAGCAGTACTTC	CASSPKAGGPNEQYF
TRBV24-1	many	TRBD2	TRBJ2-7	TGTGCCACCCTGGCAGCGGGGACCTCCTACGAGCAGTACTTC	CATLAAGTSYEQYF
TRBV6-2/TRBV6-3	.	.	TRBJ2-5	TGTGCCACCTCACACGGAGAGACCCAGTACTTC	CATSHGETQYF
TRBV13	.	TRBD2	TRBJ2-7	TGTGCCAGCAGCTTAACTAGCGTCTCCTACGAGCAGTACTTC	CASSLTSVSYEQYF
TRBV28	many	TRBD2	TRBJ2-7	TGTGCCAGCAGGGGAGGGGCGGGTACCTACGAGCAGTACTTC	CASRGGAGTYEQYF
TRBV7-8	.	TRBD1	TRBJ2-5	TGTGCCAGCAGCTTCGGGACAGGGAGACCCCAAGAGACCCAGTACTTC	CASSFGTGRPQETQYF
TRBV12-3/TRBV12-4	few	TRBD1	TRBJ1-1	TGTGCCAGCAGTTTGACCGGACAGGGCTCATCTGAAGCTTTCTTT	CASSLTGQGSSEAFF
TRBV12-3/TRBV12-4	many	.	TRBJ2-7	TGTGCCAGCAGTTTAGCCCTCGACGAGCAGTACTTC	CASSLALDEQYF
TRBV7-8	few	TRBD2	TRBJ2-7	TGTGCCAGCAGCTTAGTGGGACTAGCTTATGAGCAGTACTTC	CASSLVGLAYEQYF
TRBV6-1	.	.	TRBJ1-2	TGTGCCATCGAAAAGGCTCGGGGGAACTATGGCTACACCTTC	CAIEKARGNYGYTF
TRBV28	.	.	TRBJ2-5	TGTGCCAGCAGCCGTTTGTCCATAATGGACTTCCTTGAGACCCAGTACTTC	CASSRLSIMDFLETQYF
TRBV29-1	many	TRBD1	TRBJ1-2	TGCAGCGTTGAAGGATCAGGGACAGGGGCTTATGGCTACACCTTC	CSVEGSGTGAYGYTF
TRBV11-2	many	.	TRBJ2-2	TGTGCCAGCAGCTTAGAGGGGATCTTGAACACCGGGGAGCTGTTTTTT	CASSLEGILNTGELFF
TRBV9	.	.	TRBJ1-6	TGTGCCAGCAGCGATGGCCCCTATAATTCACCCCTCCACTTT	CASSDGPYNSPLHF
TRBV6-2/TRBV6-3	.	TRBD1	TRBJ1-5	TGTGCCAGCAGTCTACGACCGGGACAGGGTACTAATCAGCCCCAGCATTTT	CASSLRPGQGTNQPQHF
TRBV12-3/TRBV12-4	many	TRBD1	TRBJ2-5	TGTGCCAGCAAGACAGGGGGCTGGGAGACCCAGTACTTC	CASKTGGWETQYF
TRBV6-5	.	TRBD1	TRBJ2-7	TGTGCCAGCAGTTCCGGGACAGCCGTCTACGAGCAGTACTTC	CASSSGTAVYEQYF
TRBV6-5	many	TRBD1	TRBJ1-2	TGTGCCAGCAGGAGACAGGGTTATGGCTACACCTTC	CASRRQGYGYTF
TRBV6-2/TRBV6-3	once	.	TRBJ1-1	TGTGCCAGCAGCCGCTACTACACTGAAGCTTTCTTT	CASSRYYTEAFF
TRBV12-3/TRBV12-4	.	.	TRBJ1-1	TGTGCCAGCACCTCGGACGGATTGAACACTGAAGCTTTCTTT	CASTSDGLNTEAFF
TRBV29-1	many	TRBD1	TRBJ2-7	TGCAGCGCGTCCGGGACAGCGGCCTACGAGCAGTACTTC	CSASGTAAYEQYF
TRBV6-2/TRBV6-3	once	.	TRBJ2-7	TGTGCCAGCAGACCTTTTAACAGGGTAACCTCCTACGAGCAGTACTTC	CASRPFNRVTSYEQYF
TRBV4-2	many	.	TRBJ1-1	TGTGCCAGCAGCCAGACCCTCCCTCGGGCTGAAGCTTTCTTT	CASSQTLPRAEAFF
TRBV7-2	.	.	TRBJ2-7	TGTGCCAGCAGCTCCCCTTTCGAGCAGTACTTC	CASSSPFEQYF
TRBV7-7	.	TRBD1	TRBJ2-7	TGTGCTAGCAGCCCGACAGGGGGCGGCGAGCAGTACTTC	CASSPTGGGEQYF
TRBV13	many	.	TRBJ1-2	TGTGCCAGCAGCCCTAAGACAGAGTTCTATGGCTACACCTTC	CASSPKTEFYGYTF
TRBV12-3/TRBV12-4	few	TRBD2	TRBJ2-5	TGTGCCAGCAGCCTACTAGCGGGAGCAAGAGAGACCCAGTACTTC	CASSLLAGARETQYF
TRBV12-3/TRBV12-4	many	.	TRBJ1-1	TGTGCCAGCAGTCCCACGACAGAGAACACTGAAGCTTTCTTT	CASSPTTENTEAFF
TRBV11-1	.	TRBD2	TRBJ2-7	TGTGCCAGCAGCCCGGGGGGGTGGCGGAGTACCTACGAGCAGTACTTC	CASSPGGWRSTYEQYF
TRBV29-1	.	.	TRBJ2-7	TGCAGCGTGGAAGACGACACTGGGGGCTCCTACGAGCAGTACTTC	CSVEDDTGGSYEQYF
TRBV14	many	TRBD1	TRBJ1-1	TGTGCCAGCAGCCCCAGACAGGGATTGAACACTGAAGCTTTCTTT	CASSPRQGLNTEAFF
TRBV6-1	many	.	TRBJ1-5	TGTGCCAGCAGTGAAACAGGACTAGCGGTTCAGCCCCAGCATTTT	CASSETGLAVQPQHF
TRBV6-5	.	TRBD2	TRBJ2-5	TGTGCCATCAGTTCTAGCGGGGACGAAGAGACCCAGTACTTC	CAISSSGDEETQYF
TRBV6-2/TRBV6-3	once	TRBD2	TRBJ2-7	TGTGCCAGCCGCAAACTAGCGGAGGGCTACGAGCAGTACTTC	CASRKLAEGYEQYF
TRBV28	.	.	TRBJ2-5	TGTGCCAGCAGTTTAAGCGCTGGACCAGGGACCCAGTACTTC	CASSLSAGPGTQYF
TRBV28	.	TRBD1	TRBJ1-1	TGTGCCAGCAGCACACCGACAGGGGGCACTGAAGCTTTCTTT	CASSTPTGGTEAFF
TRBV15	many	.	TRBJ2-1	TGTGCCACCAGCAGAGATTTTGGGACCGGTTTCGATGAGCAGTTCTTC	CATSRDFGTGFDEQFF
TRBV6-5	.	.	TRBJ2-7	TGTGCCAGCAGTTACAACCGGGACTCTTCCTACGAGCAGTACTTC	CASSYNRDSSYEQYF
TRBV10-3	many	.	TRBJ2-5	TGTGCCATCAGTGAGAGGCAGGGTTCGGGAGAGACCCAGTACTTC	CAISERQGSGETQYF
TRBV28	many	TRBD1	TRBJ1-5	TGTGCCAGCAAGCTGCGGGACAGGGATTATCAGCCCCAGCATTTT	CASKLRDRDYQPQHF
TRBV7-8	few	TRBD1	TRBJ1-5	TGTGCCAGCAGCGACCGCCCCGGGACAGGGGACCAGCCCCAGCATTTT	CASSDRPGTGDQPQHF
TRBV12-3/TRBV12-4	.	.	TRBJ1-2	TGTGCCAGCATCATGGACACCTCAAGGGGTGGCTACACCTTC	CASIMDTSRGGYTF
TRBV28	.	TRBD1	TRBJ2-5	TGTGCCAGCAGTACGGGACAGACAAGAGAGACCCAGTACTTC	CASSTGQTRETQYF
TRBV12-3/TRBV12-4	.	.	TRBJ1-2	TGTGCCAGCGTAGGCGGAACTAACTATGGCTACACCTTC	CASVGGTNYGYTF
TRBV19	many	TRBD1	TRBJ1-5	TGTGCCAGTAGGGACAGGGAAGAGGATCAGCCCCAGCATTTT	CASRDREEDQPQHF
TRBV6-2/TRBV6-3	.	.	TRBJ1-1	TGTGCCAGCAGTTACTCTGGCAGGGGTCAGAACACTGAAGCTTTCTTT	CASSYSGRGQNTEAFF
TRBV29-1	many	TRBD1	TRBJ1-5	TGCAGCGTTGAGGCAGGGGGAAATCAGCCCCAGCATTTT	CSVEAGGNQPQHF
TRBV6-1	.	TRBD1	TRBJ2-2	TGTGCCAGCAGTGTCCGACAGGGGGCGGACACCGGGGAGCTGTTTTTT	CASSVRQGADTGELFF
TRBV12-3/TRBV12-4	.	TRBD2	TRBJ2-5	TGTGCCAGTAGGGGACTAGCGGGAGGGACCGAGACCCAGTACTTC	CASRGLAGGTETQYF
TRBV7-2	.	.	TRBJ2-7	TGTGCCAGCAGCTTAGCGGTGGAAAGAAACGAGCAGTACTTC	CASSLAVERNEQYF
TRBV2	once	.	TRBJ1-5	TGTGCCAGCAGTGAAGGGACAGCTTGGGAGAATCAGCCCCAGCATTTT	CASSEGTAWENQPQHF
TRBV7-2	many	.	TRBJ2-7	TGTGCCAGCAGCTTAGGGGTGGGAGTCTCCTACGAGCAGTACTTC	CASSLGVGVSYEQYF
TRBV20-1	many	.	TRBJ2-7	TGCAGTGCTAGAGATGGGGTAGCGGAAATGGTGACCTACGAGCAGTACTTC	CSARDGVAEMVTYEQYF